This note documents a single TCR beta chain sequence. The data were obtained in a study of T cells in localized non-small cell lung cancer. The CDR3 is made up of 13 amino acids. The trim removed 7 bases at V and 6 bases at J, leaving 6 bases unmatched. CDR1 SGHAT and CDR2 FQNNGV come from the germline V gene. TCRdb's table, derived via immunoSEQ multiplex PCR, lists solely in-frame clones and lacks some. The sample includes under 35,000 clones, around 93% of them seen just once. This sequence joins TRBV11-2 and TRBJ2-4, with TRBD2 matching over 7 bases. Sample: peripheral blood mononuclear cells, taken before any cancer treatment. This sequence originates from a female donor at least 60 years old with stage II lung adenocarcinoma. The CDR3 is CASNYPGGNIQYF. CDR3 nucleotides: TGTGCCAGCAACTATCCGGGGGGAAACATTCAGTACTTC. The whole variable domain, remainder taken from reference TRBV11-2 and TRBJ2-4, is EAGVAQSPRYKIIEKRQSVAFWCNPISGHATLYWYQQILGQGPKLLIQFQNNGVVDDSQLPKDRFSAERLKGVDSTLKIQPAKLEDSAVYLCASNYPGGNIQYFGAGTRLSVL.